The sequence of this T cell receptor (beta chain) was determined in a study of blood T cell repertoires in COVID-19. From germline, CDR1 is SGHNT and CDR2 YENEEA. The CDR3 spans 14 residues. The germline V and J ends were trimmed by 3 bases and 0 bases, with 8 bases remaining between them. Clones were read by immunoSEQ multiplex PCR, and TCRdb kept only the in-frame ones, dropping some. Among approximately 97,000 clones listed, approximately 84% were seen once. Sequencing used peripheral blood. The receptor's source is a human donor in a cohort sampled during active COVID-19. The rearrangement joins TRBV11-3 to TRBJ1-2, with D hard to call. The CDR3 coding sequence is TGTGCCAGCAGCTTCTCAGGCCCTAACTATGGCTACACCTTC. Amino acid sequence: CASSFSGPNYGYTF.